What follows are 23 T cell receptor beta chains derived from one specimen sequenced in a study of blood T cell repertoires in COVID-19. Generated by immunoSEQ multiplex PCR, the TCRdb table keeps only in-frame clones and is missing some. Counted here are more than 110,000 clones, around three quarters occurring once; the ten biggest clones make up about an eighth. The sample comprised peripheral blood. These receptors were collected from a man of 80 years or more with acute or convalescent COVID-19.

V usage is TRBV5-1 and J usage is TRBJ1-1; no definite D call. The CDR3 is made up of 15 amino acids. The germline V and J ends were trimmed by 4 bases and 1 base, with 14 bases remaining between them. In germline, CDR1 is SGHRS, CDR2 YFSETQ. CDR3 sequence reads: CASSIVGLRNTEAFF. CDR3 coding DNA: TGCGCCAGCAGCATTGTCGGACTCCGGAACACTGAAGCTTTCTTT. Drawing the rest from reference TRBV5-1 and TRBJ1-1, the complete variable domain is KAGVTQTPRYLIKTRGQQVTLSCSPISGHRSVSWYQQTPGQGLQFLFEYFSETQRNKGNFPGRFSGRQFSNSRSEMNVSTLELGDSALYLCASSIVGLRNTEAFFGQGTRLTVV.

The genes are TRBV9 and TRBJ2-5; D may be TRBD1 (6 bases). The CDR3 is 14 amino acids. Germline lookup yields CDR1 SGDLS and CDR2 YYNGEE. V dropped 3 bases and J dropped 5 bases, with 14 bases sitting between them. CDR3 nucleotides: TGTGCCAGCAGCGGATACAGGGACGGGGAGACCCAGTACTTC. Its protein is CASSGYRDGETQYF. The full variable domain, with the rest looked up from reference TRBV9 and TRBJ2-5, is DSGVTQTPKHLITATGQRVTLRCSPRSGDLSVYWYQQSLDQGLQFLIQYYNGEERAKGNILERFSAQQFPDLHSELNLSSLELGDSALYFCASSGYRDGETQYFGPGTRLLVL.

This clone has just one count. This chain joins TRBV7-6 and TRBJ2-3, with 12 bases identical to TRBD2. Germline V gives CDR1 SGHVS, CDR2 FNYEAQ. The CDR3 is 16 residues long. V dropped 5 bases and J dropped 7; count of bases not matched to a gene: 10. CDR3 region: CASSQPTSGGPNTQYF. The CDR3 DNA reads as TGTGCCAGCAGCCAACCTACTAGCGGGGGGCCCAATACGCAGTATTTT.

J is TRBJ1-1 and V is TRBV5-1; 8 bases agree with TRBD1. The CDR3 extends over 14 amino acids. In germline, CDR1 is SGHRS, CDR2 YFSETQ. After removal of 5 bases from V and 1 base from J, the junction contained 4 bases not matched to a gene. The CDR3 nucleotides are TGCGCCAGCAGATCAGGGGGCGAGAACACTGAAGCTTTCTTT. Translated: CASRSGGENTEAFF.

V and J are TRBV6-4 and TRBJ1-1; 12 bases align to TRBD1. CDR1 is MRHNA and CDR2 is SNTAGT in the germline V gene. This CDR3 is built from 16 residues. After removal of 8 bases from V and 3 bases from J, the junction contained 10 bases not matched to a gene. This CDR3 reads CASRDRGRRGDTEAFF. CDR3 coding DNA: TGTGCCAGCCGGGACAGGGGGCGAAGGGGGGACACTGAAGCTTTCTTT.

The rearrangement joins TRBV2 to TRBJ2-5; tentatively, D is TRBD1 (5 bases). V dropped 1 base and J dropped 1 base, with 7 bases sitting between them. CDR3 length equals 14 residues. Germline V CDR1 and CDR2: SNHLY, FYNNEI. The CDR3 here is CASSEGGSQETQYF. The DNA for the CDR3 is TGTGCCAGCAGTGAAGGGGGCAGCCAAGAGACCCAGTACTTC.

The gene calls are TRBV5-8 and TRBJ1-2; no reliable D call. The CDR3 runs to 14 residues. Trimming cost V 4 bases and J 8 bases, with 18 bases left between them. Looked up from germline, CDR1 is SGHTS and CDR2 is YDEGEE. Here the CDR3 reads CASSARRERGGYTF. The CDR3 DNA is TGTGCCAGCAGCGCTCGCCGGGAACGTGGGGGCTACACCTTC.

The sample holds one count of this clone. The rearrangement uses TRBV11-3 and TRBJ2-1; TRBD1 matches at 8 bases. The CDR3 has 14 residues. Germline V gene sequence: CDR1 SGHNT, CDR2 YENEEA. Germline trimming cut 5 bases from V and 6 bases from J; bases unmatched to any gene: 6. The CDR3 DNA sequence: TGTGCCAGCAGCCCGACAGGGGTTGCCAATGAGCAGTTCTTC. Encoded protein: CASSPTGVANEQFF.

This chain joins TRBV28 and TRBJ2-1, with D maybe TRBD2 (7 bases). The CDR3 runs to 15 residues. With 7 bases removed from V and 2 bases from J, the gap between germline ends came to 15 bases. Germline-derived CDR1 and CDR2 are MDHEN and SYDVKM. The CDR3 DNA is TGTGCCAGCACCGTGGGGGGGGCACCCTACAATGAGCAGTTCTTC. Amino acid sequence: CASTVGGAPYNEQFF.

This clone was seen a handful of times. The rearrangement joins TRBV6-5 to TRBJ2-7; the D is unclear. The germline V gene encodes CDR1 MNHEY and CDR2 SVGAGI. V shed 5 bases and J shed 4 bases, with 12 bases lying between them. CDR3 length equals 13 residues. CDR3 sequence: CASSRPMSYEQYF. The CDR3 coding sequence is TGTGCCAGCAGTCGCCCGATGAGTTACGAGCAGTACTTC.

The DNA of the CDR3 is TGTGCCAGCAGCTTAGGACGGGGGGGCCTGAATACGCAGTATTTT. Its translation is CASSLGRGGLNTQYF. V gene TRBV11-2 combines with J gene TRBJ2-3; 8 nucleotides line up with TRBD2. With V trimmed by 1 base and J by 7 bases, 7 bases remained unmatched. Germline loops: CDR1 SGHAT, CDR2 FQNNGV. This CDR3 is 15 amino acids long.

This chain joins TRBV6-6 and TRBJ2-2; TRBD2 aligns across 7 bases. CDR3 length: 14 residues. V shed 6 bases, J shed 5 bases, and the junction held 6 bases outside the gene matches. Germline CDR1 and CDR2: MNHNY and SVGAGI (reference sequence). The CDR3 reads CASSPSGKTGELFF. In DNA form, the CDR3 reads TGTGCCAGCAGCCCTAGCGGAAAAACCGGGGAGCTGTTTTTT.

The genes are TRBV28 and TRBJ1-5; maybe TRBD1 (6 bases). V shed 4 bases and J shed 4 bases, with 11 bases lying between them. Germline V CDR1 and CDR2: MDHEN, SYDVKM. This CDR3 region has 14 residues. The CDR3 spells CASSSDRLNQPQHF. CDR3 in DNA: TGTGCCAGCAGTTCCGACAGGTTGAATCAGCCCCAGCATTTT.

In its sample, this clone was seen many times. The chain couples TRBV6-5 to TRBJ1-1, with D possibly TRBD1 on 6 matching bases. V gave up 0 bases and J gave up 11 bases, with 19 bases separating them. The CDR3 is 15 residues long. The germline V gene encodes CDR1 MNHEY and CDR2 SVGAGI. The CDR3: CASSYSPGVSLRAFF. Written as DNA, the CDR3 is TGTGCCAGCAGTTACTCTCCAGGGGTGTCGCTTCGGGCTTTCTTT.

The chain is built from TRBV6-5 and TRBJ2-6; D is ambiguous. Looked up from germline, CDR1 is MNHEY and CDR2 is SVGAGI. The CDR3 is made up of 14 amino acids. V lost 7 bases and J 0 bases, leaving 7 bases between the germline ends. The CDR3 DNA is TGTGCCAGCACGGGTAGCTCTGGGGCCAACGTCCTGACTTTC. As protein: CASTGSSGANVLTF.

This clone was detected once. The chain employs TRBV18 and TRBJ2-3, with TRBD2 matching 11 bases. V dropped 6 bases and J dropped 0; count of bases not matched to a gene: 5. The CDR3 extends over 16 amino acids. Germline V gene data show CDR1 as KGHSH and CDR2 as LQKENI. The CDR3 nucleotides read TGTGCCAGCTCTCATGGACTAGCGGGTAGCACAGATACGCAGTATTTT. It yields the protein CASSHGLAGSTDTQYF.

This rearrangement joins TRBV28 to TRBJ1-4, with 9 bases identical to TRBD1. Germline trimming cut 5 bases from V and 6 bases from J; bases unmatched to any gene: 4. Germline assignment: CDR1 MDHEN and CDR2 SYDVKM. The CDR3 covers 14 residues. In nucleotides, the CDR3 is TGTGCCAGCAGTGGGGGACAGGGATATGAAAAACTGTTTTTT. Amino acid sequence: CASSGGQGYEKLFF.

This sequence joins TRBV27 and TRBJ2-1; 7 bases agree with TRBD1. Germline V gives CDR1 MNHEY, CDR2 SMNVEV (reference sequence). The trim removed 5 bases at V and 7 bases at J, leaving 8 bases unmatched. The CDR3 is 14 residues long. The CDR3 DNA follows: TGTGCCAGCAGTCCAGACAGGGACCAGAATGAGCAGTTCTTC. Translation: CASSPDRDQNEQFF.

This clone showed up just once. V usage is TRBV5-4 and J usage is TRBJ2-7; TRBD2 aligns across 8 bases. V trimming: 2 bases; J trimming: 5 bases; junction bases outside the gene matches: 6. The CDR3 has 14 amino acids. Germline V gene lookup returns CDR1 SGHNT and CDR2 YYREEE (reference sequence). As DNA, the CDR3 is TGTGCCAGCAGCTTTGCGGGGGGCCGCAACGAGCAGTACTTC. Its translation: CASSFAGGRNEQYF.

The chain has TRBV7-9 and TRBJ2-2; D possibly corresponds to TRBD1 (6 bases). Between the trimmed V and J ends, which lost 7 bases and 8 bases, there was a span of 17 bases. This CDR3 is built from 14 residues. CDR1 and CDR2 from the germline V gene are SEHNR and FQNEAQ (reference sequence). The CDR3 spells CASTRFRGRGELFF. In nucleotides, the CDR3 is TGTGCCAGCACCCGATTCAGGGGCCGGGGGGAGCTGTTTTTT.

This clone showed up just once. This CDR3 reads CASRAGRSGNTIYF. Written as DNA, the CDR3 is TGTGCCAGCAGGGCTGGGCGCTCTGGAAACACCATATATTTT. The chain employs TRBV7-9 and TRBJ1-3; D not certain. Trimming shortened V by 6 bases and J by 0 bases, and 9 bases separated the two germline ends. Germline assignment: CDR1 SEHNR and CDR2 FQNEAQ (reference sequence). This CDR3 has 14 amino acids.

The chain joins TRBV5-1 to TRBJ1-1; 10 positions match TRBD1. The CDR3 is made up of 17 amino acids. Germline-derived CDR1 and CDR2 are SGHRS and YFSETQ. V shed 4 bases, J shed 1 base, and the junction held 10 bases outside the gene matches. CDR3 in amino acids: CASSTRRDRGQNTEAFF. The CDR3 nucleotides are TGCGCCAGCAGCACTAGAAGGGACAGGGGACAGAACACTGAAGCTTTCTTT.

The chain has TRBV7-8 and TRBJ2-3, with 16 nucleotides matching TRBD2. The length of the CDR3 is 15 residues. Germline trimming cut 4 bases from V and 8 bases from J; bases unmatched to any gene: 3. Looked up from germline, CDR1 is SGHVS and CDR2 is FQNEAQ. DNA of the CDR3: TGTGCCAGCAGCTCGGGACTAGCGGGGGGGGGTACGCAGTATTTT. It specifies CASSSGLAGGGTQYF.